The next 20 T cell receptor beta chains were all read from a single sample in a study of T cells in localized non-small cell lung cancer. The table came from immunoSEQ multiplex PCR; TCRdb's copy has only in-frame clones and leaves some out. The table includes about 27,000 clones, around 85% detected once. This sample comprised peripheral blood, obtained before any cancer treatment. These TCRs come from an older female donor with stage II squamous cell lung carcinoma.

CDR3 nucleotide sequence: TGTGCCAGCAGCCTGGGGGGCTACACCTTC. This codes for CASSLGGYTF. V usage is TRBV7-9 and J usage is TRBJ1-2; the D is unclear. The V end was cut by 5 bases, the J end by 8 bases, with 6 bases between. In germline, CDR1 is SEHNR, CDR2 FQNEAQ (reference sequence). The CDR3 length is 10 residues.

V and J are TRBV29-1 and TRBJ1-2, with TRBD1 as a possible D gene (6 bases). The V end was cut by 4 bases, the J end by 8 bases, with 23 bases between. From germline, CDR1 is SQVTM and CDR2 ANQGSEA. This CDR3 is 15 amino acids long. CDR3 nucleotide sequence: TGCAGCGTTGCTTTCTCGGAACCCTACAGGGACGGCTACACCTTC. Translation gives CSVAFSEPYRDGYTF.

The V call is TRBV9, the J call TRBJ2-3; tentative D call: TRBD2 (6 bases). The V end was cut by 0 bases, the J end by 3 bases, with 11 bases between. This CDR3 is 15 amino acids long. The germline gives CDR1 SGDLS, CDR2 YYNGEE. Written as DNA, the CDR3 is TGTGCCAGCAGCGTAGCTCCCCGGGGGACAGATACGCAGTATTTT. Translation: CASSVAPRGTDTQYF.

V gene TRBV5-5 combines with J gene TRBJ1-1, with a tentative D call TRBD1 (5 bases). The V end was cut by 2 bases, the J end by 5 bases, with 10 bases between. Germline loops: CDR1 SGHKS, CDR2 YYEKEE (reference sequence). This CDR3 is 13 amino acids long. The CDR3 bases are TGTGCCAGCAGCTTCCAGGGTGAAACTGAAGCTTTCTTT. Protein product: CASSFQGETEAFF.

V gene TRBV27 combines with J gene TRBJ2-1; 8 nucleotides align to TRBD1. After removal of 3 bases from V and 6 bases from J, the junction contained 7 bases not matched to a gene. Per the germline V gene, CDR1 is MNHEY and CDR2 is SMNVEV (reference sequence). This CDR3 is 15 amino acids long. In DNA, the CDR3 is TGTGCCAGCAGTTTTCGACAGGGGTTAGGCAATGAGCAGTTCTTC. This sequence encodes CASSFRQGLGNEQFF.

This rearrangement joins TRBV5-1 to TRBJ2-2, with D perhaps matching TRBD2 (6 bases). The CDR3 spans 18 residues. Germline CDR1 SGHRS, CDR2 YFSETQ. Trimming took off 0 bases at V and 5 bases at J, with 20 bases between the two ends. The CDR3 loop is CASSLALRTLARTGELFF. The CDR3 DNA follows: TGCGCCAGCAGCTTGGCCCTTAGGACTCTAGCGAGGACCGGGGAGCTGTTTTTT.

The chain is built from TRBV11-3 and TRBJ2-1; 8 bases match TRBD2. The V and J ends lost 1 base and 8 bases, in that order; junction bases with no gene match: 7. Germline lookup yields CDR1 SGHNT and CDR2 YENEEA. The CDR3 consists of 15 residues. The CDR3 nucleotides are TGTGCCAGCAGCTTAGTCGGGGGGGCCAGGGATGAGCAGTTCTTC. This codes for CASSLVGGARDEQFF.

The chain is built from TRBV10-3 and TRBJ2-2, with a possible D match to TRBD2 (5 bases). This CDR3 contains 15 residues. Trimming removed 3 bases at V and 4 bases at J, with 12 bases between. The germline V gene has CDR1 ENHRY and CDR2 SYGVKD. This CDR3 reads CAISDVYRGTGELFF. The CDR3 DNA reads as TGTGCCATCAGTGACGTGTACCGGGGCACCGGGGAGCTGTTTTTT.

This rearrangement joins TRBV2 to TRBJ1-4, with D hard to call. V was trimmed by 4 bases and J by 8 bases, leaving 17 bases between them. This CDR3 spans 15 amino acids. Germline CDR1 and CDR2: SNHLY and FYNNEI. CDR3: CASSGGDRVSEKLFF. The CDR3 DNA follows: TGTGCCAGCAGTGGCGGAGACCGGGTGAGCGAAAAACTGTTTTTT. The full variable domain, in which reference TRBV2 and TRBJ1-4 provide the parts outside the CDR3, is EPEVTQTPSHQVTQMGQEVILRCVPISNHLYFYWYRQILGQKVEFLVSFYNNEISEKSEIFDDQFSVERPDGSNFTLKIRSTKLEDSAMYFCASSGGDRVSEKLFFGSGTQLSVL.

This rearrangement joins TRBV2 to TRBJ1-4; TRBD1 aligns across 8 bases. Germline lookup yields CDR1 SNHLY and CDR2 FYNNEI. There are 15 residues in the CDR3. The J segment lost 0 bases and the V segment lost 6 bases, leaving 3 bases of the junction unmatched. The CDR3 loop is CASRDRVATNEKLFF. CDR3 coding DNA: TGTGCCAGCAGGGACAGGGTTGCAACTAATGAAAAACTGTTTTTT.

This clone was picked up one time. CDR3 DNA sequence: TGTGCCAGCAGCGCTAGCGGGGCGAGCTCCTACAATGAGCAGTTCTTC. Encoded protein: CASSASGASSYNEQFF. The J gene is TRBJ2-1, the V gene TRBV9; TRBD2 matches at 9 bases. Per germline, CDR1 SGDLS and CDR2 YYNGEE. The CDR3 is 16 amino acids. The V gene end was trimmed by 3 bases and the J gene end by 0 bases; junction bases not matched to a gene: 4. Using reference TRBV9 and TRBJ2-1 for the parts outside the CDR3, the full variable domain is DSGVTQTPKHLITATGQRVTLRCSPRSGDLSVYWYQQSLDQGLQFLIQYYNGEERAKGNILERFSAQQFPDLHSELNLSSLELGDSALYFCASSASGASSYNEQFFGPGTRLTVL.

The chain uses TRBV30 and TRBJ2-2; the D is unclear. The CDR3 covers 14 residues. Trimming cost V 0 bases and J 1 base, with 6 bases left between them. Looked up from germline, CDR1 is GTSNPN and CDR2 is SVGIG (reference sequence). CDR3 protein: CAWSVVRNTGELFF. DNA for the CDR3: TGTGCCTGGAGTGTAGTAAGGAACACCGGGGAGCTGTTTTTT.

This chain joins TRBV19 and TRBJ1-2; maybe TRBD1 (5 bases). CDR1 and CDR2 (germline): LNHDA, SQIVND (reference sequence). The CDR3 consists of 13 residues. V dropped 5 bases and J dropped 8 bases, with 15 bases sitting between them. DNA of the CDR3: TGTGCCAGTAGTTCAACCTTTCGGGGCGGCTACACCTTC. It is translated as CASSSTFRGGYTF.

The rearrangement uses TRBV6-5 and TRBJ2-1, with a possible D match to TRBD2 (5 bases). Germline CDR1 MNHEY, CDR2 SVGAGI. Trimming took 6 bases from V and 9 from J, leaving 18 bases between them. The CDR3 length is 14 residues. In DNA form, the CDR3 reads TGTGCCAGCAGACAGCTGCAGCTAGCTACTGAGCAGTTCTTC. Translating gives CASRQLQLATEQFF.

The chain is built from TRBV28 and TRBJ2-7; D gene unclear. Germline CDR1 is MDHEN and CDR2 is SYDVKM. This CDR3 is built from 14 residues. V was clipped by 1 base and J by 0 bases, with 7 bases between them. The CDR3 here is CASSLYSLSYEQYF. CDR3 nucleotides: TGTGCCAGCAGTTTATACAGCCTCTCCTACGAGCAGTACTTC.

The chain has TRBV30 and TRBJ2-3; D perhaps matches TRBD1 (5 bases). Deletions cut 0 bases from V and 2 bases from J, with 9 bases between. This CDR3 contains 14 residues. The germline gives CDR1 GTSNPN, CDR2 SVGIG (reference sequence). CDR3 loop: CAWSVRTSTDTQYF. The CDR3 nucleotides read TGTGCCTGGAGTGTACGGACATCCACAGATACGCAGTATTTT. Full variable domain (missing parts from reference TRBV30 and TRBJ2-3): SQTIHQWPATLVQPVGSPLSLECTVEGTSNPNLYWYRQAAGRGLQLLFYSVGIGQISSEVPQNLSASRPQDRQFILSSKKLLLSDSGFYLCAWSVRTSTDTQYFGPGTRLTVL.

V and J are TRBV19 and TRBJ2-5, with 11 nucleotides matching TRBD2. Per germline, CDR1 LNHDA and CDR2 SQIVND (reference sequence). J lost 7 bases, V lost 3 bases, and 10 bases had no gene match. The CDR3 consists of 16 residues. CDR3 region: CASSIPTGTSGGTQYF. The CDR3 coding sequence is TGTGCCAGTAGTATCCCAACCGGGACTAGCGGTGGGACCCAGTACTTC.

V gene TRBV4-1 combines with J gene TRBJ2-1; D is undetermined. V gave up 0 bases and J gave up 12 bases, with 12 bases separating them. This CDR3 spans 13 amino acids. The germline V gene encodes CDR1 MGHRA and CDR2 YSYEKL. The CDR3: CASSQDPGSGQFF. CDR3 nucleotide sequence: TGCGCCAGCAGCCAAGATCCCGGGTCAGGGCAGTTCTTC.

This rearrangement joins TRBV5-6 to TRBJ1-5; 10 bases are shared with TRBD1. The CDR3 covers 14 residues. Losses at the gene ends were 4 bases for V and 5 bases for J; bases not matched to a gene: 3. Germline CDR1 reads SGHDT; CDR2 reads YYEEEE. DNA for the CDR3: TGTGCCAGCAGCATCGGGACAGGGGATCAGCCCCAGCATTTT. As protein: CASSIGTGDQPQHF.

This chain joins TRBV4-2 and TRBJ1-2; the match to TRBD1 covers 9 bases. V lost 2 bases to trimming and J lost 6 bases; unmatched junction nucleotides: 10. CDR3 length: 16 residues. Germline values: CDR1 LGHNA, CDR2 YNFKEQ. The CDR3 loop is CASSQKQGAQMNGYTF. CDR3 sequence (DNA): TGTGCCAGCAGCCAAAAACAGGGGGCGCAGATGAATGGCTACACCTTC.